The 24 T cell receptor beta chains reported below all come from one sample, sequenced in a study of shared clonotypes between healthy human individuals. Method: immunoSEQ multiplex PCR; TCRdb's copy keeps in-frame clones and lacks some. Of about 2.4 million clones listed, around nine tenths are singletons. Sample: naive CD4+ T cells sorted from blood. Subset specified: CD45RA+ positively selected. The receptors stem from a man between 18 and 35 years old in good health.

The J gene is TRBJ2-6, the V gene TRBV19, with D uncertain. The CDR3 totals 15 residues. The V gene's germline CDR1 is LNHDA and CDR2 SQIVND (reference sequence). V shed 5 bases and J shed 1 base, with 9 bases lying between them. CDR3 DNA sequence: TGTGCCAGTAGTTGGCAGGCTTCTGGGGCCAACGTCCTGACTTTC. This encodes CASSWQASGANVLTF. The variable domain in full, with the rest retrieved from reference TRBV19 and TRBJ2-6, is DGGITQSPKYLFRKEGQNVTLSCEQNLNHDAMYWYRQDPGQGLRLIYYSQIVNDFQKGDIAEGYSVSREKKESFPLTVTSAQKNPTAFYLCASSWQASGANVLTFGAGSRLTVL.

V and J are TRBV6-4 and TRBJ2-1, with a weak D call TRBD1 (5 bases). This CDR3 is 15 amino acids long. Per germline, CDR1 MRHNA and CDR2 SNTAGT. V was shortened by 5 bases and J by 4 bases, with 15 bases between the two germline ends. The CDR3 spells CASSTTARGYNEQFF. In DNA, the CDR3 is TGTGCCAGCAGTACGACAGCCCGAGGTTACAATGAGCAGTTCTTC.

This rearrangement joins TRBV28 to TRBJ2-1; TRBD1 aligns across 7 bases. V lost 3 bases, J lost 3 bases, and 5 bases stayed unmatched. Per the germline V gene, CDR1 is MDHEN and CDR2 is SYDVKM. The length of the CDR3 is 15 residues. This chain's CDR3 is CASSFDRVVYNEQFF. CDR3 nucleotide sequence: TGTGCCAGCAGTTTTGACAGGGTGGTCTACAATGAGCAGTTCTTC. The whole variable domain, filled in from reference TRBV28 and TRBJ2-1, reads DVKVTQSSRYLVKRTGEKVFLECVQDMDHENMFWYRQDPGLGLRLIYFSYDVKMKEKGDIPEGYSVSREKKERFSLILESASTNQTSMYLCASSFDRVVYNEQFFGPGTRLTVL.

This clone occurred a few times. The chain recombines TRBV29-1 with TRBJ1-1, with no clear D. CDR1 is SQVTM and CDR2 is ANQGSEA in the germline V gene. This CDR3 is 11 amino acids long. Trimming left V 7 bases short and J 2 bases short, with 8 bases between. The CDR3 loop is CSGSTNTEAFF. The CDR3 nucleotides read TGCAGCGGCAGCACTAACACTGAAGCTTTCTTT.

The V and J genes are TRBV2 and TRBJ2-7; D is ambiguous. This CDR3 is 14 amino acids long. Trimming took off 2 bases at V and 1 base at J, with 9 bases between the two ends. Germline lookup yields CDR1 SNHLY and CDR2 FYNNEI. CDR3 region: CASSEQSASYEQYF. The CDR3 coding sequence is TGTGCCAGCAGTGAACAGTCGGCTTCCTACGAGCAGTACTTC.

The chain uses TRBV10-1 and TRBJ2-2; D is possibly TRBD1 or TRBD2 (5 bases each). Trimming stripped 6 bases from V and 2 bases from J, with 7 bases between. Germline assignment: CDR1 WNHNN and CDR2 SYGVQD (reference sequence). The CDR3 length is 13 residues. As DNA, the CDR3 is TGCGCCAGCAGCCGGGACAACACCGGGGAGCTGTTTTTT. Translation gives CASSRDNTGELFF.

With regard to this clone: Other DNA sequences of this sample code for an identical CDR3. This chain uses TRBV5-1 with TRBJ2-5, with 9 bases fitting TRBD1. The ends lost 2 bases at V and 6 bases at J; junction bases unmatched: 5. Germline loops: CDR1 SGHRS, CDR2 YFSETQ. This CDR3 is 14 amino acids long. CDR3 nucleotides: TGCGCCAGCAGCTTAGGGGGACAGGGACAGACCCAGTACTTC. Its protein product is CASSLGGQGQTQYF.

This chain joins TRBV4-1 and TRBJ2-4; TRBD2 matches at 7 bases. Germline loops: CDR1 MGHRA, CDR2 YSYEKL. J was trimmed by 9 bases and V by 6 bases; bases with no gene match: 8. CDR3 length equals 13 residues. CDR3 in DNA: TGCGCCAGCAGGGGCGGGAGTATCGGCATTCAGTACTTC. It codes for CASRGGSIGIQYF.

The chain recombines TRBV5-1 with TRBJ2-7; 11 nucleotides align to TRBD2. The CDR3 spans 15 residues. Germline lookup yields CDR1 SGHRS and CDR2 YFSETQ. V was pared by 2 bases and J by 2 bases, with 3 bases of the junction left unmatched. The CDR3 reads CASSFSGGAAYEQYF. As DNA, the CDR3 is TGCGCCAGCAGCTTTAGCGGGGGGGCCGCCTACGAGCAGTACTTC.

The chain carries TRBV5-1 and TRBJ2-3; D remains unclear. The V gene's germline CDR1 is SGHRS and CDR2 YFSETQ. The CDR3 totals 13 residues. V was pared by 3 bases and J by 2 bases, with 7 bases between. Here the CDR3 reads CASSSSITDTQYF. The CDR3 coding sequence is TGCGCCAGCAGCTCGTCGATCACAGATACGCAGTATTTT.

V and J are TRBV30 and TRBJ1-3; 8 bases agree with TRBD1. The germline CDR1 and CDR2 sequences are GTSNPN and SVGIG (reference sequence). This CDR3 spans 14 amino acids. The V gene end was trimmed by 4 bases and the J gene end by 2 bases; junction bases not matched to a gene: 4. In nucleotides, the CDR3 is TGTGCCTGGAATGTGGACAGGGCTGGAAACACCATATATTTT. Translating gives CAWNVDRAGNTIYF.

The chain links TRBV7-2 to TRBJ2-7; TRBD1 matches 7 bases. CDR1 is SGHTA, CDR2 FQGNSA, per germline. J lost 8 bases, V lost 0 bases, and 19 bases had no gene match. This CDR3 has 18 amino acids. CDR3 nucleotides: TGTGCCAGCAGCTTAGCCCGACAGGGCTCAGGGGGATGGGTACAGCAGTACTTC. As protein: CASSLARQGSGGWVQQYF.

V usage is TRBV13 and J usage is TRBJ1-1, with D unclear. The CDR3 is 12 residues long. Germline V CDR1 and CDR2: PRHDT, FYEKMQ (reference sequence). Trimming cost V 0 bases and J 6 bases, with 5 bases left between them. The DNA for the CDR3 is TGTGCCAGCAGCTTAGGGACATCTGAAGCTTTCTTT. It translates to CASSLGTSEAFF.

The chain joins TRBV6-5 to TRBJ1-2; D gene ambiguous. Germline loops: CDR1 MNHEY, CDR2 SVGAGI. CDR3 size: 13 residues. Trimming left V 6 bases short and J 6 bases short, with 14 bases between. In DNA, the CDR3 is TGTGCCAGCAGGTTAGACCGAAGGGATGGCTACACCTTC. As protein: CASRLDRRDGYTF.

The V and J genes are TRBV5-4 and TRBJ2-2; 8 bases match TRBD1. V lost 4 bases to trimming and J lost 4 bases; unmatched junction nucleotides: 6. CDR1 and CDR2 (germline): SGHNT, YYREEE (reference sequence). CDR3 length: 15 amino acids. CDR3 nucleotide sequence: TGTGCCAGCAGCAGGACAGGGAATAGCACCGGGGAGCTGTTTTTT. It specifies CASSRTGNSTGELFF.

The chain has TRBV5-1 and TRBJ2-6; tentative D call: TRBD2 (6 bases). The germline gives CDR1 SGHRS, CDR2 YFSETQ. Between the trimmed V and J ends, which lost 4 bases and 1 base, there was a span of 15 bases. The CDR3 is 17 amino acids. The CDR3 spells CASSGGTAASGANVLTF. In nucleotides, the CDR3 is TGCGCCAGCAGCGGAGGGACCGCAGCATCTGGGGCCAACGTCCTGACTTTC.

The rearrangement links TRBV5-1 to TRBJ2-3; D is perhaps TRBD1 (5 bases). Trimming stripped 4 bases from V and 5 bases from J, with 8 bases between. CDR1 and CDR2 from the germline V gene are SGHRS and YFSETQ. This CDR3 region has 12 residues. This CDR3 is CASSVTVDTQYF. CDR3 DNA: TGCGCCAGCAGCGTGACAGTAGATACGCAGTATTTT.

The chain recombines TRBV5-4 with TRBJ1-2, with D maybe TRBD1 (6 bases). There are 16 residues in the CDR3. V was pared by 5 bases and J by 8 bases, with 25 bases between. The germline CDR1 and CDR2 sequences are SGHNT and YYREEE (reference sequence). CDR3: CASSSSVGGLLWGYTF. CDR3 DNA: TGTGCCAGCAGTTCCTCCGTCGGGGGGCTGCTGTGGGGCTACACCTTC.

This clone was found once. The CDR3 is CASSPRVVGSPLHF. In DNA, the CDR3 is TGTGCCAGCTCACCACGGGTGGTGGGTTCACCCCTCCACTTT. This chain connects TRBV18 to TRBJ1-6; D ambiguous. The CDR3 spans 14 residues. The V end was cut by 1 base, the J end by 9 bases, with 10 bases between. Looked up from germline, CDR1 is KGHSH and CDR2 is LQKENI.

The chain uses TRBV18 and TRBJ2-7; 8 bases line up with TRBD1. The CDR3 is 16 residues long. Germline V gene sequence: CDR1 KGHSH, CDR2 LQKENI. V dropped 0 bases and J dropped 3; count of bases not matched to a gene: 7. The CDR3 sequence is CASSPPNGQGSYEQYF. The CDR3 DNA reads TGTGCCAGCTCACCACCAAACGGACAGGGTAGCTACGAGCAGTACTTC. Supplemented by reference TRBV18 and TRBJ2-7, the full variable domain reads NAGVMQNPRHLVRRRGQEARLRCSPMKGHSHVYWYRQLPEEGLKFMVYLQKENIIDESGMPKERFSAEFPKEGPSILRIQQVVRGDSAAYFCASSPPNGQGSYEQYFGPGTRLTVT.

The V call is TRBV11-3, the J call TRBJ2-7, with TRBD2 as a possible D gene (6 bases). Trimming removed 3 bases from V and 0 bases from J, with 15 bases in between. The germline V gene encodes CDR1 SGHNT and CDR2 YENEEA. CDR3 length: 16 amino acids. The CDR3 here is CASSFLSGDNSYEQYF. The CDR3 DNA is TGTGCCAGCAGCTTTCTATCGGGGGATAACTCCTACGAGCAGTACTTC.

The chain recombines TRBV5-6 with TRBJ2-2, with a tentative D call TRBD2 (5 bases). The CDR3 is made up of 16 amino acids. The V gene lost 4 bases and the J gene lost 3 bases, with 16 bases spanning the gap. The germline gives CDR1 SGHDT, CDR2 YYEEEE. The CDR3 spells CASSPGGPYYTGELFF. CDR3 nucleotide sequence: TGTGCCAGCAGCCCGGGCGGGCCCTACTACACCGGGGAGCTGTTTTTT.

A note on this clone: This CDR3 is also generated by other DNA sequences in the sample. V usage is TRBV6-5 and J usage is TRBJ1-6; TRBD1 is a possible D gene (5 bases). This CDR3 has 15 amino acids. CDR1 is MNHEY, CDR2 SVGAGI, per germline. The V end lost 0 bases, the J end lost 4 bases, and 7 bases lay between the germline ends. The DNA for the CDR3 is TGTGCCAGCAGTTACTCGGGACGGTATAATTCACCCCTCCACTTT. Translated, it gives CASSYSGRYNSPLHF.

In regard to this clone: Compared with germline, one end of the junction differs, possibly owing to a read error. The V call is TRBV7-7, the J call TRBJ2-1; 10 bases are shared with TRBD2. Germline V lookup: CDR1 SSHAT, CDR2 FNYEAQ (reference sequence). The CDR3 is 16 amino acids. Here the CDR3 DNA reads TGTGCTAGCAGCTTAGCCCTAGCGGGAGCTTACAATGAGCAGTTCTTC. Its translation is CASSLALAGAYNEQFF. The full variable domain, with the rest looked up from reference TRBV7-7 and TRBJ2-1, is GAGVSQSPRYKVTKRGQDVTLRCDPISSHATLYWYQQALGQGPEFLTYFNYEAQPDKSGLPSDRFSAERPEGSISTLTIQRTEQRDSAMYRCASSLALAGAYNEQFFGPGTRLTVL.